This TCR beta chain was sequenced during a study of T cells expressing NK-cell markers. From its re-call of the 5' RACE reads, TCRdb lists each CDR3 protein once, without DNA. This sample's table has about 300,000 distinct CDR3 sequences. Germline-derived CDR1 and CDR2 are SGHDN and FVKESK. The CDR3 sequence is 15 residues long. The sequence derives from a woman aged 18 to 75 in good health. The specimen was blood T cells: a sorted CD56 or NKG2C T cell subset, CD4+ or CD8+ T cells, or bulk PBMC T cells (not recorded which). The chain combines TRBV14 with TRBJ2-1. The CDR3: CASSHQDTTYNEQFF.